This TCR beta chain was sequenced in a study of patients and donors after allogeneic stem cell transplantation. There are 13 residues in the CDR3. Trimming removed 4 bases from V and 4 bases from J, with 10 bases in between. Germline values: CDR1 SGHRS, CDR2 YFSETQ. TCRdb recomputed calls from the RT-PCR reads with MiXCR, one row per CDR3 protein. The sample shows 45,000 to 65,000 distinct CDR3 sequences, about an eighth of them seen only once. At least ten counts were recorded for this clonotype. Sequencing was carried out using blood, either unsorted or a sorted T cell fraction (not recorded which). The clonotype comes from a human donor who was either an allogeneic HSCT recipient or a stem cell or donor lymphocyte infusion donor (not recorded which). It is not recorded whose cells these are; they may come from a transplant donor. The chain recombines TRBV5-1 with TRBJ2-3, with D maybe TRBD2 (6 bases). CDR3 sequence reads: CASSPEGSDTQYF. The CDR3 DNA follows: TGCGCCAGCAGCCCGGAGGGTTCAGATACGCAGTATTTT.